This T cell receptor beta chain was recovered during a study of patients and donors after allogeneic stem cell transplantation. There are a few counts of this clonotype. TCRdb itself ran the RT-PCR reads through MiXCR, one entry per CDR3 protein. Of about 150,000 distinct CDR3 sequences in the sample, over 35% were seen once. Germline V gene lookup returns CDR1 LNHNV and CDR2 YYDKDF (reference sequence). Trimming shortened V by 8 bases and J by 3 bases, and 10 bases separated the two germline ends. This CDR3 has 13 amino acids. This clonotype was obtained from a human donor who was either an allogeneic HSCT recipient or a stem cell or donor lymphocyte infusion donor (not recorded which). It is not recorded whose cells these are; they may come from a transplant donor. Sample: blood, either unsorted or a sorted T cell fraction (not recorded which). This rearrangement joins TRBV15 to TRBJ1-4; D uncertain. CDR3 protein: CATRADSNEKLFF. CDR3 nucleotide sequence: TGTGCCACCCGTGCGGATTCTAATGAAAAACTGTTTTTT.